One and the same sample provided the 15 T cell receptor beta chains below, sequenced in a study of T cell responses to AZD1222 COVID-19 vaccine. TCRdb's table, derived via immunoSEQ multiplex PCR, lists solely in-frame clones and lacks some. The table records 150,000 or so clones, around nine tenths of them present only once. The starting material was peripheral blood, obtained on day 0 of AZD1222 vaccination. Receptor source: an adult in good health.

This clone was recorded once. This chain uses TRBV12-3 or TRBV12-4 with TRBJ1-2; the D is unclear. This CDR3 contains 12 residues. V lost 7 bases and J lost 4, with 10 bases in between. The CDR3 coding sequence is TGTGCCAGCACCCCCTTCGGCTATGGCTACACCTTC. Amino acid sequence: CASTPFGYGYTF.

This chain uses TRBV2 with TRBJ1-4; D gene ambiguous. The V end was cut by 0 bases, the J end by 4 bases, with 12 bases between. Germline CDR1 is SNHLY and CDR2 is FYNNEI. The CDR3 extends over 16 amino acids. The CDR3 nucleotides are TGTGCCAGCAGTGAAGCGCGAGGTCGGGATAATGAAAAACTGTTTTTT. This gives the protein CASSEARGRDNEKLFF.

This rearrangement joins TRBV2 to TRBJ1-3; 11 bases fit TRBD1. In germline, CDR1 is SNHLY, CDR2 FYNNEI. This CDR3 has 18 amino acids. After removal of 5 bases from V and 0 bases from J, the junction contained 9 bases not matched to a gene. This CDR3 is CASSLPGQGGDSGNTIYF. The CDR3 bases are TGTGCCAGCAGTCTACCGGGACAGGGGGGCGACTCTGGAAACACCATATATTTT.

This clone has just a few counts. This rearrangement joins TRBV5-1 to TRBJ1-4, with 7 bases identical to TRBD1. The CDR3 length is 14 residues. Germline V lookup: CDR1 SGHRS, CDR2 YFSETQ. The V gene end was trimmed by 6 bases and the J gene end by 6 bases; junction bases not matched to a gene: 8. CDR3 nucleotide sequence: TGCGCCAGCACCCAGGGGGTTGGGGATGAAAAACTGTTTTTT. Its protein product is CASTQGVGDEKLFF.

The chain uses TRBV5-1 and TRBJ2-7, with D perhaps assigned TRBD1 or TRBD2 (7 bases each). The germline V and J ends were trimmed by 4 bases and 0 bases, with 20 bases remaining between them. The germline gives CDR1 SGHRS, CDR2 YFSETQ. This CDR3 contains 17 residues. The CDR3 bases are TGCGCCAGCAGCGCCGAGGGGGCGGGGGTGATCTCCTACGAGCAGTACTTC. Translation gives CASSAEGAGVISYEQYF.

This chain links TRBV25-1 with TRBJ1-1, with D hard to call. The CDR3 spans 14 residues. In germline, CDR1 is MGHDK, CDR2 SYGVNS. Trimming left V 0 bases short and J 1 base short, with 6 bases between. CDR3 sequence reads: CASSEYRQNTEAFF. Here the CDR3 DNA reads TGTGCCAGCAGTGAATACCGGCAGAACACTGAAGCTTTCTTT.

The chain joins TRBV19 to TRBJ2-2, with a tentative D call TRBD1 (5 bases). The V and J ends lost 5 bases and 5 bases respectively, with 15 bases between them. CDR1 and CDR2 (germline): LNHDA, SQIVND (reference sequence). The CDR3 sequence is 15 residues long. The CDR3 nucleotides are TGTGCCAGTAGTTTCGACAGAGTTACTACCGGGGAGCTGTTTTTT. Protein sequence: CASSFDRVTTGELFF.

The CDR3 DNA reads as TGTGCCAGCAGCCGGGCAGCGTCGAGCGGCACAGATACGCAGTATTTT. This encodes CASSRAASSGTDTQYF. The rearrangement links TRBV7-9 to TRBJ2-3, with unresolved D. The germline gives CDR1 SEHNR, CDR2 FQNEAQ (reference sequence). V was cut by 5 bases and J by 1 base, with 16 bases left in between. The CDR3 length is 16 residues.

The V and J genes are TRBV5-1 and TRBJ2-1; D possibly corresponds to TRBD1 (5 bases). The CDR3 has 14 residues. Germline-derived CDR1 and CDR2 are SGHRS and YFSETQ. Trimming shortened V by 4 bases and J by 7 bases, and 15 bases separated the two germline ends. The CDR3 DNA follows: TGCGCCAGCAGCATGGCAGGGAATTTAAATGAGCAGTTCTTC. It translates to CASSMAGNLNEQFF.

The chain uses TRBV7-9 and TRBJ1-2; TRBD1 might be the D (6 bases). The germline V gene encodes CDR1 SEHNR and CDR2 FQNEAQ (reference sequence). The length of the CDR3 is 16 residues. The V and J ends lost 7 bases and 1 base respectively, with 19 bases between them. The CDR3 region has the DNA TGTGCCAGCACCGAGGGGGAGGCAGGGTTTAACTATGGCTACACCTTC. It yields the protein CASTEGEAGFNYGYTF.

The chain has TRBV3-1 (or the pseudogene TRBV3-2) and TRBJ2-3; D is uncertain. The CDR3 has 14 amino acids. V lost 4 bases and J 0 bases, leaving 8 bases between the germline ends. Germline loops: CDR1 LGHDT, CDR2 YNNKEL (reference sequence). This CDR3 is CASSPRLSTDTQYF. The CDR3, as DNA: TGTGCCAGCAGCCCACGTCTCAGCACAGATACGCAGTATTTT.

The chain combines TRBV2 with TRBJ1-4; D uncertain. The germline V and J ends were trimmed by 3 bases and 7 bases, with 12 bases remaining between them. CDR3 length: 14 residues. The germline V gene has CDR1 SNHLY and CDR2 FYNNEI. The CDR3 is CASSEEKVTEKLFF. In DNA, the CDR3 is TGTGCCAGCAGTGAGGAAAAGGTGACTGAAAAACTGTTTTTT.

The rearrangement links TRBV6-5 to TRBJ2-7; 10 nucleotides line up with TRBD2. This CDR3 comprises 15 residues. The germline CDR1 and CDR2 sequences are MNHEY and SVGAGI. V lost 2 bases, J lost 4 bases, and 5 bases stayed unmatched. The CDR3 nucleotides read TGTGCCAGCAGTTACCAAGGAGCGGGAGGGTACGAGCAGTACTTC. Its protein product is CASSYQGAGGYEQYF.

This clone was recorded once. The same CDR3 arises from other DNA sequences in this sample as well. The V gene is TRBV15, the J gene TRBJ2-7, with D hard to call. The CDR3 runs 12 residues. Per the germline V gene, CDR1 is LNHNV and CDR2 is YYDKDF (reference sequence). The germline V and J ends were trimmed by 0 bases and 6 bases, with 6 bases remaining between them. CDR3 region: CATSRDSGEQYF. CDR3 in DNA: TGTGCCACCAGCAGAGATTCGGGCGAGCAGTACTTC.

J is TRBJ1-6 and V is TRBV15; no firm D call. This CDR3 region has 16 residues. Germline lookup yields CDR1 LNHNV and CDR2 YYDKDF (reference sequence). Trimming took 3 bases from V and 0 from J, leaving 9 bases between them. The CDR3 here is CATSRGYPSYNSPLHF. The CDR3 nucleotides read TGTGCCACCAGCAGGGGATATCCCTCCTATAATTCACCCCTCCACTTT.